The source of this TCR beta chain is a study of blood T cells in healthy people across ages. General study findings and limits: Researchers report that TCR beta diversity correlated strongly with naive T cell percentage. CMV status of donors was unknown, possibly confounding expanded clonotype changes.

A few counts support this clonotype. Its target is unknown. The V gene's germline CDR1 is SGHVS and CDR2 FQNEAQ. V was clipped by 2 bases and J by 0 bases, with 14 bases between them. The CDR3 covers 18 residues. Primed by a sample-barcoded 5' primer and a J-beta primer mix, a second PCR proceeded for 7 to 11 cycles. At least 2.5 million CDR3-containing paired-end reads were obtained per sample. TCRdb re-called the 5' RACE reads through MiXCR, storing one row per CDR3 protein. Here the sample spans about 1.4 million distinct CDR3 sequences, 55% to 75% being singletons. The sequence was collected from a man younger than 35 in good health. The genes are TRBV7-8 and TRBJ2-6; possibly TRBD1 for D (5 bases). Sequenced input: blood. CDR3 bases: TGTGCCAGCAGCTTATTCCGCAGGGCCACCTCTGGGGCCAACGTCCTGACTTTC. Translating gives CASSLFRRATSGANVLTF.